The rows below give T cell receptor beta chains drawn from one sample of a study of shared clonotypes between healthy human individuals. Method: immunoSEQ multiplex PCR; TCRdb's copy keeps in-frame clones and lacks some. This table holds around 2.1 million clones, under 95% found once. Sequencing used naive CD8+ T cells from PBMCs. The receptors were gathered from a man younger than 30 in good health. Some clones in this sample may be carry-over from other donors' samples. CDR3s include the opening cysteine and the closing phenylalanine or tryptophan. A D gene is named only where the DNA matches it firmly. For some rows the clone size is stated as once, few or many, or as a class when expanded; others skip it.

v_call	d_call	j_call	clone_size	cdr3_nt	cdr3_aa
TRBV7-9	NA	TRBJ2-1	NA	TGTGCCAGCAGCCTACAGGGTTACGATGAGCAGTTCTTC	CASSLQGYDEQFF
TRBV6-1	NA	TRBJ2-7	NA	TGTGCCAGCCCGACCGGGACCTCCAGCGAGCAGTACTTC	CASPTGTSSEQYF
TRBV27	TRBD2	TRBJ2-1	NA	TGTGCCAGCACTGCGGGAGGGAGCTCCTACAATGAGCAGTTCTTC	CASTAGGSSYNEQFF
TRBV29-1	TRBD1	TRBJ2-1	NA	TGCAGCGAGGGGGACAGCCTCGGGGCCAATGAGCAGTTCTTC	CSEGDSLGANEQFF
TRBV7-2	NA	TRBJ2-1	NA	TGTGCCAGCAGCTTGGGGCGGCCCTACAATGAGCAGTTCTTC	CASSLGRPYNEQFF
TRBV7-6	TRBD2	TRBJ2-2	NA	TGTGCCAGCAGCGCCATGACTAGCGCGTACACCGGGGAGCTGTTTTTT	CASSAMTSAYTGELFF
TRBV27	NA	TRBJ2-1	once	TGTGCCAGCAGCCCCTTAGATTCCTACAATGAGCAGTTCTTC	CASSPLDSYNEQFF
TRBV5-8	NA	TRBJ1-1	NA	TGTGCCAGCAGCTTGGGACAGTTTGAAGCTTTCTTT	CASSLGQFEAFF
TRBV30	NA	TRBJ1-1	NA	TGTGCCTGGAGTGTAGGGCCTGAAGCTTTCTTT	CAWSVGPEAFF
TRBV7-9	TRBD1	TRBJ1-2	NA	TGTGCCAGCAGCTCCACCGAGGGGACAGGGGACAACTATGGCTACACCTTC	CASSSTEGTGDNYGYTF
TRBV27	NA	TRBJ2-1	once	TGTGCCAGCAGTTTATCAGGGGATGAGCAGTTCTTC	CASSLSGDEQFF
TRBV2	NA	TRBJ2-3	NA	TGTGCCAGCAGTTATGAAAAAAATACGCAGTATTTT	CASSYEKNTQYF
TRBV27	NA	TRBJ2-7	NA	TGTGCCAGCAGTTTCACGACAGGTATTAGCGAGCAGTACTTC	CASSFTTGISEQYF
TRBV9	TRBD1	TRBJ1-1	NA	TGTGCCAGCAGCCCCGAGGGGCAGGGGGCATCGGAGTACACTGAAGCTTTCTTT	CASSPEGQGASEYTEAFF
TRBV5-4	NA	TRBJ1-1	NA	TGTGCCAGCAGCTTGGGGGATGGAAACACTGAAGCTTTCTTT	CASSLGDGNTEAFF
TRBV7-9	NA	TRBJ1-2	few	TGTGCCAGCAGCTTACCCAGGAACTATGGCTACACCTTC	CASSLPRNYGYTF
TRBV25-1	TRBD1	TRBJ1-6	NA	TGTGCCAGCAGTGATTTCGGACAGGGGACGTCACCCCTCCACTTT	CASSDFGQGTSPLHF
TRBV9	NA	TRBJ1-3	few	TGTGCCAGCAGCGTAGGGAGGGTTGGTGACACCATATATTTT	CASSVGRVGDTIYF
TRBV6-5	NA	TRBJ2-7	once	TGTGCCAGCAGTTACTCGTCCGGACAGCAGTCCTACGAGCAGTACTTC	CASSYSSGQQSYEQYF
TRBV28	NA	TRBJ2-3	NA	TGTGCCAACAGGCGTAGGGTCGGAGCAGATACGCAGTATTTT	CANRRRVGADTQYF
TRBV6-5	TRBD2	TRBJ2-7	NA	TGTGCCAGCGGGGGGACTAGCGGCTCCTACGAGCAGTACTTC	CASGGTSGSYEQYF
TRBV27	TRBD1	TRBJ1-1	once	TGTGCCAGCAGTCCAGGACAGGGGACGGGGAACACTGAAGCTTTCTTT	CASSPGQGTGNTEAFF
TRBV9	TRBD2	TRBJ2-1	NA	TGTGCCAGCAGCGTTAGTAGCGGGAGGGCCAATGAGCAGTTCTTC	CASSVSSGRANEQFF
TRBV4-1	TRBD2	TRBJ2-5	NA	TGCGCCAGCAGCCAACGGGGACTAGCGGGAGTGAAACAAGAGACCCAGTACTTC	CASSQRGLAGVKQETQYF
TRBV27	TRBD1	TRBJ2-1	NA	TGTGCCAGCGGAAGCCTAACAGACAGGGGTGGGAATGAGCAGTTCTTC	CASGSLTDRGGNEQFF
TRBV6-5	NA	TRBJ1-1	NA	TGTGCCAGCAGCCAGTTTCGTAACACTGAAGCTTTCTTT	CASSQFRNTEAFF
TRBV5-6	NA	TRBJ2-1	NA	TGTGCCAGCAGCTTCGGGACCGGCCCCGGAGGGGAGCAGTTCTTC	CASSFGTGPGGEQFF
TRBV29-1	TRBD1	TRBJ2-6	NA	TGCAGCGTTGGACAGGGGGTTGCTGGGGCCAACGTCCTGACTTTC	CSVGQGVAGANVLTF
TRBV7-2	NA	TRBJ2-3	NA	TGTGCCAGCAGCTTATATATGAGGCCAGGGGATACGCAGTATTTT	CASSLYMRPGDTQYF
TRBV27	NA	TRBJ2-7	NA	TGTGCCAGCAGTTTGGGGGCGACCTACGAGCAGTACTTC	CASSLGATYEQYF
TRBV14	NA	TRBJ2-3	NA	TGTGCCAGCAGCCAAGATCGGAAAGATACGCAGTATTTT	CASSQDRKDTQYF
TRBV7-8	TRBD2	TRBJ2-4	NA	TGTGCCAGCAGCTTTTGGGCTAGCGGGTCCCTAGCCAAAAACATTCAGTACTTC	CASSFWASGSLAKNIQYF
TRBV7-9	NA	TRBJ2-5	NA	TGTGCCAGCGGCCCGAAGGTCGGTGAGACCCAGTACTTC	CASGPKVGETQYF
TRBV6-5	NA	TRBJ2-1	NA	TGTGCCAGCAGCCCCGGGGCCGTATACAATGAGCAGTTCTTC	CASSPGAVYNEQFF
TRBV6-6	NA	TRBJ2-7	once	TGTGCCAGCAGTTATTCGGGTGGAAGGTCCTACGAGCAGTACTTC	CASSYSGGRSYEQYF
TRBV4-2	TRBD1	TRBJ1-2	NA	TGTGCCAGCAGCCAGGGGACAGCGGGGGCTGGCTACACCTTC	CASSQGTAGAGYTF
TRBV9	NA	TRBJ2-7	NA	TGTGCCAGCAGCGTAGAGGGACTTCCTTTCCACGAGCAGTACTTC	CASSVEGLPFHEQYF
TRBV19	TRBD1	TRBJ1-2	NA	TGTGCCAGTAACGACAGGGGCTCTGCTGACTATGGCTACACCTTC	CASNDRGSADYGYTF
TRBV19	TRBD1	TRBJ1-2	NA	TGTGCCAGTAGTGTCGGGACAGGGTCAGGCTACACCTTC	CASSVGTGSGYTF
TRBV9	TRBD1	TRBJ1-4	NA	TGTGCCAGCAGCGCAGGGGGAATTAATGAAAAACTGTTTTTT	CASSAGGINEKLFF
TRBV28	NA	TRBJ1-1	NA	TGTGCCAGCAGTTCTAGCGGGGGGAGAACTGAAGCTTTCTTT	CASSSSGGRTEAFF
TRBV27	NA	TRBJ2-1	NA	TGTGCCAGCAGTTTATCCGGGCTCTACAATGAGCAGTTCTTC	CASSLSGLYNEQFF
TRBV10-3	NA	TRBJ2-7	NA	TGTGCCATCAGTGGTACGGAGGGAGGTTACGAGCAGTACTTC	CAISGTEGGYEQYF
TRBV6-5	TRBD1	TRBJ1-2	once	TGTGCCAGCAGTTACGCACAGGGGGCGACCTATGGCTACACCTTC	CASSYAQGATYGYTF
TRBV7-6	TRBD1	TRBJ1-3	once	TGTGCCAGCAGCCAGAGGACAGGGGAATCTGGAAACACCATATATTTT	CASSQRTGESGNTIYF
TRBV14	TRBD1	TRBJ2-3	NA	TGTGCCAGCAGCCAAACACAGGGGGATACGCAGTATTTT	CASSQTQGDTQYF
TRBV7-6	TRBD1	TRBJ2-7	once	TGTGCCAGCAGCTTAGGTGGGGGACAGGGCACCTACGAGCAGTACTTC	CASSLGGGQGTYEQYF
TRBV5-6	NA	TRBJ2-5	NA	TGTGCCAGCAGCTTGGTTCCCTCTGAGACCCAGTACTTC	CASSLVPSETQYF
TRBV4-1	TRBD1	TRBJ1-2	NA	TGCGCCAGCGCCGAAGGGACAGGCGAGATCTATGGCTACACCTTC	CASAEGTGEIYGYTF
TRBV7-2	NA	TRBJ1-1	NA	TGTGCCAGCAGTGATGAATTGAGCACTGAAGCTTTCTTT	CASSDELSTEAFF